The T cell receptor (beta chain) under discussion was sequenced for a study of T cells in Graves' hyperthyroidism and ophthalmopathy. Looking at the study overall: The blood sample was taken at first diagnosis, before treatment began. Whole-study results and caveats: Peripheral blood also featured most of the thyroid clonotypes expanded above 0.001. Patients with ophthalmopathy were separated from those with stable hyperthyroidism by a 13 V-J model.

This clonotype occurred many times. The antigen is undetermined. The trim removed 0 bases at V and 7 bases at J, leaving 11 bases unmatched. The length of the CDR3 is 18 residues. Looked up from germline, CDR1 is LGHDT and CDR2 is YNNKEL (reference sequence). RNA transcripts provided the source from which TCR beta CDR3 regions were amplified. When the TCR CDR3 underwent first-round RT-PCR, the HTBI primer set was used. MiXCR, applied by TCRdb to the multiplex PCR reads, yields one record per CDR3 protein. Of 300,000 to 400,000 distinct CDR3 sequences listed, roughly 18% are singletons. The sequenced material came from blood. V gene TRBV3-1 combines with J gene TRBJ2-1, with 11 positions matching TRBD2. This receptor was taken from a woman in her forties or fifties with Graves' hyperthyroidism. For the CDR3, the DNA is TGTGCCAGCAGCCAAGAGATCACATCACTAGCGGGAGTTAATGAGCAGTTCTTC. Amino acids: CASSQEITSLAGVNEQFF.